The rows below give T cell receptor beta chains drawn from one sample of a study of radiotherapy plus CTLA-4 blockade in lung cancer. Produced via immunoSEQ multiplex PCR; TCRdb's table is partial and in-frame only. The table includes some 41,000 clones, around 70% detected once. The sequencing here drew on peripheral blood, taken from a patient treated with radiotherapy plus ipilimumab. The receptors were sampled from a human donor with non-small cell lung cancer who had a partial response to radiotherapy plus ipilimumab. Both conserved end residues are trimmed from each CDR3. The order of the fields is V gene, J gene, CDR3 protein.

V gene: TRBV25-1
J gene: TRBJ1-2
CDR3 protein: ASSSTGYGYT

V gene: TRBV19
J gene: TRBJ2-1
CDR3 protein: ASTDRLNWNEQF

V gene: TRBV15
J gene: TRBJ1-5
CDR3 protein: ATSRRGGSQPQH

V gene: TRBV9
J gene: TRBJ1-3
CDR3 protein: ASSRGGNSGNTIY

V gene: TRBV4-1
J gene: TRBJ1-1
CDR3 protein: ASRGTVNTEAF

V gene: TRBV6-5
J gene: NA
CDR3 protein: ASSYRDRGSEQY

V gene: TRBV5-1
J gene: TRBJ2-7
CDR3 protein: ASSLDGQLLGEQY

V gene: TRBV6-1
J gene: TRBJ1-1
CDR3 protein: ASSGQIQNTEAF

V gene: TRBV7-9
J gene: TRBJ2-2
CDR3 protein: ASRLAGASSGGELF

V gene: TRBV18
J gene: TRBJ2-2
CDR3 protein: ASSPPSHRGTGELF

V gene: TRBV5-5
J gene: TRBJ2-5
CDR3 protein: ASSISGRIQETQY

V gene: TRBV5-1
J gene: TRBJ2-3
CDR3 protein: ASSLRLAGAPDTQY